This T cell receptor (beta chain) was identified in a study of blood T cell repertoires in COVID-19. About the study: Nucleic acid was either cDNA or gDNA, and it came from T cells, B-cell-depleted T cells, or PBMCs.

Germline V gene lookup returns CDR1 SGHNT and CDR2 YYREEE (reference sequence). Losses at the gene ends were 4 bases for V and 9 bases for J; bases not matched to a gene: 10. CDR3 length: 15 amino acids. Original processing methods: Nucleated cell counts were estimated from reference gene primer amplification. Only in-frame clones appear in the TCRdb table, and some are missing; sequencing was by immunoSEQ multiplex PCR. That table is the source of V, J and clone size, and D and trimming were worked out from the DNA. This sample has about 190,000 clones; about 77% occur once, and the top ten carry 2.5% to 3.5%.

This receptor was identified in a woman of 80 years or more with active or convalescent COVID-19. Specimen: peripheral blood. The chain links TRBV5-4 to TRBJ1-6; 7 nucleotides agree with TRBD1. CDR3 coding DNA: TGTGCCAGCAGCGTGGGACAGACCTGGGGTTCACCCCTCCACTTT. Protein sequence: CASSVGQTWGSPLHF.